This TCR beta chain was recorded in a study of T cell clones after liver transplantation. Across the whole study: HCV positivity affected three of eight recipients; the rest lacked autoimmune or viral indications. At least one year of complete immunosuppression withdrawal without enzymes over twice normal defined tolerance.

The CDR3 totals 15 residues. V lost 5 bases and J lost 2; bases outside the gene matches: 8. Germline V CDR1 and CDR2: MNHEY, SMNVEV (reference sequence). CD3+CD4+ and CD3+CD8+ cells were FACS-sorted from thawed unstimulated PBMCs. Sequencing was performed with immunoSEQ multiplex PCR; in TCRdb, only in-frame clones are kept and a portion is missing. The repertoire consists of about 75,000 clones, with around four fifths occurring once and the leading ten covering 2.1%. This sequence originates from a human patient who received a liver transplant. T cells may partly derive from the graft donor. Sequencing used CD4+ T cells from blood, obtained about 50 months after liver transplant. V usage is TRBV27 and J usage is TRBJ2-7, with 8 bases identical to TRBD2. The CDR3 DNA is TGTGCCAGCAGTCCGCCGGGGGGGCGGACCTACGAGCAGTACTTC. Its protein is CASSPPGGRTYEQYF.